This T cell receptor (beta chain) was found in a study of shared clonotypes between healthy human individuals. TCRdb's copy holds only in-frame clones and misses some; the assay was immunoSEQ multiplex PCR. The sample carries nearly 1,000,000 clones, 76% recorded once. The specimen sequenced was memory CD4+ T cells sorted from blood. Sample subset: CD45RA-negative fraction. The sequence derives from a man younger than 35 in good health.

For the CDR3, the DNA is TGTGCCAGCTCACGGACAGAGAACACCGGGGAGCTGTTTTTT. Its translation is CASSRTENTGELFF. The rearrangement links TRBV18 to TRBJ2-2, with D possibly TRBD1 on 6 matching bases. This CDR3 comprises 14 residues. Germline V gene data show CDR1 as KGHSH and CDR2 as LQKENI. Trimming took 4 bases from V and 1 from J, leaving 7 bases between them.